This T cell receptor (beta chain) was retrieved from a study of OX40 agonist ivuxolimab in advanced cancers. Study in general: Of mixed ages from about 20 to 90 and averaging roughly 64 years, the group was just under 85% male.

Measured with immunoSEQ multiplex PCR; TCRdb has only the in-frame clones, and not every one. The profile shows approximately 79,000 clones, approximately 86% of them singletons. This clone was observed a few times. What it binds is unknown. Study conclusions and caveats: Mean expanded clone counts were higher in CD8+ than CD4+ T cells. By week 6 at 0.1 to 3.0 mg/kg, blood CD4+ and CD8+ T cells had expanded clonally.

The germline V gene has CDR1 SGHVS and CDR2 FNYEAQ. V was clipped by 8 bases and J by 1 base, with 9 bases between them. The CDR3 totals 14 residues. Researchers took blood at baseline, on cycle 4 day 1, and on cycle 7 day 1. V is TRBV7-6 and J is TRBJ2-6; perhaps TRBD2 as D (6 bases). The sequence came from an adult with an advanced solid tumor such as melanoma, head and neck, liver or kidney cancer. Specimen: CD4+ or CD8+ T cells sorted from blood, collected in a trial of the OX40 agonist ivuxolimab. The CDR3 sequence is CASSRGSGANVLTF. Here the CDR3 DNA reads TGTGCCAGCTCCCGGGGGTCTGGGGCCAACGTCCTGACTTTC.